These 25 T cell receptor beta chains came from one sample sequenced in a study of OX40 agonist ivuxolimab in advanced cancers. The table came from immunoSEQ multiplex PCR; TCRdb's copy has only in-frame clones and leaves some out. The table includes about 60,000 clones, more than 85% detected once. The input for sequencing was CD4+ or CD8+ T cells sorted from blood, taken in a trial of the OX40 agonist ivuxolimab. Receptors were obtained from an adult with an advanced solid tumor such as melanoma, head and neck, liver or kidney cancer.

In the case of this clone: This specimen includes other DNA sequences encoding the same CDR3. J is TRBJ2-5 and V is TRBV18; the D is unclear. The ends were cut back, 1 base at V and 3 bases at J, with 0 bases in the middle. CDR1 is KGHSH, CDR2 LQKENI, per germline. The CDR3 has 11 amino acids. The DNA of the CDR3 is TGTGCCAGCTCACCACAAGAGACCCAGTACTTC. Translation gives CASSPQETQYF.

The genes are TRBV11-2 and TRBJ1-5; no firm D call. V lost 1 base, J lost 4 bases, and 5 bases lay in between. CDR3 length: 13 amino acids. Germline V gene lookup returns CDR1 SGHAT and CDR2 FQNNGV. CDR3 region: CASSLVLNQPQHF. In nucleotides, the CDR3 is TGTGCCAGCAGCTTAGTATTAAATCAGCCCCAGCATTTT. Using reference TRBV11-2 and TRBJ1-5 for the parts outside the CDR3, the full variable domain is EAGVAQSPRYKIIEKRQSVAFWCNPISGHATLYWYQQILGQGPKLLIQFQNNGVVDDSQLPKDRFSAERLKGVDSTLKIQPAKLEDSAVYLCASSLVLNQPQHFGDGTRLSIL.

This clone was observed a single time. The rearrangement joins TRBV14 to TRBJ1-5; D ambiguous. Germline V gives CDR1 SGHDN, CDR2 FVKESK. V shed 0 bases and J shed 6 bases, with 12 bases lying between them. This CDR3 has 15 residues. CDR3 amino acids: CASSQDNIRAQPQHF. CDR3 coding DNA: TGTGCCAGCAGCCAAGATAATATTCGAGCTCAGCCCCAGCATTTT.

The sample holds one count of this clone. The CDR3 DNA is TGCGCCAGCAGCCAAAGGACTAGCACAGATACGCAGTATTTT. The encoded protein is CASSQRTSTDTQYF. The chain uses TRBV4-3 and TRBJ2-3; a possible D gene is TRBD2 (5 bases). CDR1 LGHNA and CDR2 YSLEER come from the germline V gene. The V gene lost 2 bases and the J gene lost 0 bases, with 6 bases spanning the gap. The CDR3 runs to 14 residues.

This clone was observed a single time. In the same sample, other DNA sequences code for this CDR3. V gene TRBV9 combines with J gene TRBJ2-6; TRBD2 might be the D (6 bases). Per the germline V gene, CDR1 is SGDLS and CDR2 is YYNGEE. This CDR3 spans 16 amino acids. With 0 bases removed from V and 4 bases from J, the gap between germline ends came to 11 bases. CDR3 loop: CASSVASVRGANVLTF. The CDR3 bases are TGTGCCAGCAGCGTAGCTAGCGTCAGAGGGGCCAACGTCCTGACTTTC.

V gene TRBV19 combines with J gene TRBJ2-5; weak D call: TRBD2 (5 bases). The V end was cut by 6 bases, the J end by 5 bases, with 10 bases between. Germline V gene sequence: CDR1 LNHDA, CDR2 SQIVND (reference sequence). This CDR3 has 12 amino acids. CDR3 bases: TGTGCCAGTAGCGGGGTGGGGGAGACCCAGTACTTC. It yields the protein CASSGVGETQYF.

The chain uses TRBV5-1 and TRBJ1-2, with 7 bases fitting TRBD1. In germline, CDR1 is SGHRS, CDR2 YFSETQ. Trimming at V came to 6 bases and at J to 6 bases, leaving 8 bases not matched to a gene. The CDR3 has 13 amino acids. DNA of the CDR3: TGCGCCAGCACCTCGACAGGGAGCGATGGCTACACCTTC. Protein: CASTSTGSDGYTF. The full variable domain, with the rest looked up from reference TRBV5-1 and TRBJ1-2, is KAGVTQTPRYLIKTRGQQVTLSCSPISGHRSVSWYQQTPGQGLQFLFEYFSETQRNKGNFPGRFSGRQFSNSRSEMNVSTLELGDSALYLCASTSTGSDGYTFGSGTRLTVV.

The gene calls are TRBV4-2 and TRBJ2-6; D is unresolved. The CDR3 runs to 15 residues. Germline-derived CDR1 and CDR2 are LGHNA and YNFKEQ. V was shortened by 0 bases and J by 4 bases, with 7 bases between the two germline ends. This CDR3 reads CASSQDRYGANVLTF. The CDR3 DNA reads TGTGCCAGCAGCCAAGATAGATACGGGGCCAACGTCCTGACTTTC.

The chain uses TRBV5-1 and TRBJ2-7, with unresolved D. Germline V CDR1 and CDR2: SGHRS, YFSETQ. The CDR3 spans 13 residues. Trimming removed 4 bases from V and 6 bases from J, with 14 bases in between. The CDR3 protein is CASSPDVRREQYF. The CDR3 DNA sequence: TGCGCCAGCAGCCCGGACGTCAGGCGCGAGCAGTACTTC. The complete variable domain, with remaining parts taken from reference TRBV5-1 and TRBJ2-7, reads KAGVTQTPRYLIKTRGQQVTLSCSPISGHRSVSWYQQTPGQGLQFLFEYFSETQRNKGNFPGRFSGRQFSNSRSEMNVSTLELGDSALYLCASSPDVRREQYFGPGTRLTVT.

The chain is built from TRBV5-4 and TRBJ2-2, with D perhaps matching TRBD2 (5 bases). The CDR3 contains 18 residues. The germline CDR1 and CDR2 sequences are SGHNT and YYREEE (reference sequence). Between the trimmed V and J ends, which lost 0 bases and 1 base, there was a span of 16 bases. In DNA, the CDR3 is TGTGCCAGCAGCTTGGAAATTGTTCGGGGTATGAACACCGGGGAGCTGTTTTTT. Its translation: CASSLEIVRGMNTGELFF.

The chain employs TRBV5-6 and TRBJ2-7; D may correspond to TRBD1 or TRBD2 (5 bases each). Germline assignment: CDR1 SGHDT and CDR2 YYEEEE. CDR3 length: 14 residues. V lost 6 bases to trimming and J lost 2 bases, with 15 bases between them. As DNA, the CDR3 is TGTGCCAGCACCAGAGAGGGGTTCGCCTACGAGCAGTACTTC. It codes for CASTREGFAYEQYF.

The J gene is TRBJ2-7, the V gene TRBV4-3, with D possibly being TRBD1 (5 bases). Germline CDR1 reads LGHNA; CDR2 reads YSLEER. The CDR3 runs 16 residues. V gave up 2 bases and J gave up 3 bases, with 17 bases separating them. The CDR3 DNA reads TGCGCCAGCAGCCAAACCCGACAGACACTACTCTACGAGCAGTACTTC. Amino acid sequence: CASSQTRQTLLYEQYF.

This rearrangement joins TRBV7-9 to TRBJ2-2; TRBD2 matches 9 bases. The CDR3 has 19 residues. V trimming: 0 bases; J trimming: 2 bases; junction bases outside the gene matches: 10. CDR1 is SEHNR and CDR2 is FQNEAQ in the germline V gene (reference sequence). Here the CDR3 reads CASSLAKGSGGYNTGELFF. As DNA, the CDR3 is TGTGCCAGCAGCTTAGCTAAAGGTAGCGGGGGATACAACACCGGGGAGCTGTTTTTT. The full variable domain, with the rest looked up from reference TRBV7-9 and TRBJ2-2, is DTGVSQNPRHKITKRGQNVTFRCDPISEHNRLYWYRQTLGQGPEFLTYFQNEAQLEKSRLLSDRFSAERPKGSFSTLEIQRTEQGDSAMYLCASSLAKGSGGYNTGELFFGEGSRLTVL.

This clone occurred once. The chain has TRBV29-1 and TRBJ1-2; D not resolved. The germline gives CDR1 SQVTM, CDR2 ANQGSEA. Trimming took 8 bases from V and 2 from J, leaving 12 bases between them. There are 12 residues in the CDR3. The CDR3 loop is CSLGEINYGYTF. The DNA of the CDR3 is TGCAGCTTGGGAGAGATAAACTATGGCTACACCTTC.

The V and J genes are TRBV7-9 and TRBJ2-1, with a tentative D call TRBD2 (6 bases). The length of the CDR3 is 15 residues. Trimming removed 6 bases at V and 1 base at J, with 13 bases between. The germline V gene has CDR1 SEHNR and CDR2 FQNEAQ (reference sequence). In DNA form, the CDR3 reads TGTGCCAGCAGGGGGGGACGCAAATCCTACAATGAGCAGTTCTTC. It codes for CASRGGRKSYNEQFF.

CDR3 region: CASTEGLGGNEQFF. CDR3 bases: TGTGCCAGCACTGAGGGACTAGGGGGCAATGAGCAGTTCTTC. The genes are TRBV4-2 and TRBJ2-1; the match to TRBD2 covers 8 bases. Trimming removed 7 bases from V and 6 bases from J; junction bases left unmatched: 8. The CDR3 totals 14 residues. Germline loops: CDR1 LGHNA, CDR2 YNFKEQ.

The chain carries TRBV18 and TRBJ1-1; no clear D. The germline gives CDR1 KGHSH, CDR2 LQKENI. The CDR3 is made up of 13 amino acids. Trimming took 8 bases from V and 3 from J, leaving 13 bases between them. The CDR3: CASTRETDTEAFF. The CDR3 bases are TGTGCCAGCACGCGGGAGACCGACACTGAAGCTTTCTTT.

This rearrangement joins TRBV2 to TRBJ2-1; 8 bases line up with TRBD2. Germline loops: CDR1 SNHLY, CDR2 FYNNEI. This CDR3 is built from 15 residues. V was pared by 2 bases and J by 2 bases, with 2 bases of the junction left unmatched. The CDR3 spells CASSESGGTYNEQFF. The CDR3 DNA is TGTGCCAGCAGTGAATCGGGGGGGACCTACAATGAGCAGTTCTTC.

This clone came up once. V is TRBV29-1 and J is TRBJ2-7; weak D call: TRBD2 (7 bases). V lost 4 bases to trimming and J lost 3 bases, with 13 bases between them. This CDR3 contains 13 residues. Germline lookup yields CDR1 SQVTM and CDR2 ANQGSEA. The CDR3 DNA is TGCAGCGTTGGCGGGGGCGCCAACTACGAGCAGTACTTC. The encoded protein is CSVGGGANYEQYF.

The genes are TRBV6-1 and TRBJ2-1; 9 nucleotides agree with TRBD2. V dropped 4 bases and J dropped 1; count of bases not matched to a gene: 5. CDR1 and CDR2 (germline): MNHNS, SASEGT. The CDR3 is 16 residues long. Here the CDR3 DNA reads TGTGCCAGCAGTGGCTCCCTAGCGGGGTCCTACAATGAGCAGTTCTTC. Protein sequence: CASSGSLAGSYNEQFF.

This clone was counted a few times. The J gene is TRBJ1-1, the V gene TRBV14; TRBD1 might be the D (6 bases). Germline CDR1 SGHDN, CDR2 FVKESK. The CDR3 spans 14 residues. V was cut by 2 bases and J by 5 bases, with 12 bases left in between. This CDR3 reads CASSQQGRVTEAFF. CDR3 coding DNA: TGTGCCAGCAGCCAACAGGGGAGGGTTACTGAAGCTTTCTTT.

The CDR3: CASRRDTQQYF. The CDR3 DNA is TGTGCCAGCAGGAGGGACACCCAGCAGTACTTC. V usage is TRBV6-5 and J usage is TRBJ2-7; D is possibly TRBD1 (6 bases). The germline V gene encodes CDR1 MNHEY and CDR2 SVGAGI. V was clipped by 6 bases and J by 8 bases, with 11 bases between them. The CDR3 runs 11 residues.

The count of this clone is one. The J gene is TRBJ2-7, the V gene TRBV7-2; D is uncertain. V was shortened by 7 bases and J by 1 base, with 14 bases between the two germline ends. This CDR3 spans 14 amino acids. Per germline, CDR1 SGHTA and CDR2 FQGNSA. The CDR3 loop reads CASITSGGSYEQYF. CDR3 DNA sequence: TGTGCCAGCATCACAAGTGGCGGTTCCTACGAGCAGTACTTC.

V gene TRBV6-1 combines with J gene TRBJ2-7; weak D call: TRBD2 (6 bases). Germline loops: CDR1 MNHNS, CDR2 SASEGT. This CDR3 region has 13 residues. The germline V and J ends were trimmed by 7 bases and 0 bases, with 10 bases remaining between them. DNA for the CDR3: TGTGCCAGCACCCGGGAGAACTCCTACGAGCAGTACTTC. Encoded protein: CASTRENSYEQYF.

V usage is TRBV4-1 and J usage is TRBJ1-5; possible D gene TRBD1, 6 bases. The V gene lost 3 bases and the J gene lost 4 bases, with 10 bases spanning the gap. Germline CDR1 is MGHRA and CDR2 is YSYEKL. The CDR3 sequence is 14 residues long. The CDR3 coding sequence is TGCGCCAGCAGCCAGAACAGGGATAATCAGCCCCAGCATTTT. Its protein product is CASSQNRDNQPQHF.